This entry lists 19 T cell receptor beta chains sequenced from one sample in a study of blood T cell repertoires in COVID-19. The method was immunoSEQ multiplex PCR; TCRdb's version includes in-frame clones alone and lacks a portion of them. The top ten hold approximately 2.2% of the sample, which has 150,000 to 250,000 clones, about 85% seen once. The sequenced sample was PBMCs or T cells enriched from blood (not recorded which). The receptors were sampled from a woman aged 25-40 years who had recovered from COVID-19.

This chain joins TRBV4-2 and TRBJ1-4; D ambiguous. The CDR3 is 15 residues long. The germline V gene has CDR1 LGHNA and CDR2 YNFKEQ. Trimming left V 0 bases short and J 0 bases short, with 5 bases between. Here the CDR3 DNA reads TGTGCCAGCAGCCAAGACAGGACAACTAATGAAAAACTGTTTTTT. This sequence encodes CASSQDRTTNEKLFF.

This chain joins TRBV18 and TRBJ1-4; D is unclear. The CDR3 has 14 amino acids. Germline V gene data show CDR1 as KGHSH and CDR2 as LQKENI. Trimming pared 3 bases from V and 4 bases from J, leaving 9 bases between. In DNA, the CDR3 is TGTGCCAGCTCACCGGAGGGTCGTAATGAAAAACTGTTTTTT. Its translation: CASSPEGRNEKLFF.

The rearrangement links TRBV11-3 to TRBJ2-1; 10 bases agree with TRBD2. Trimming cost V 3 bases and J 3 bases; bases outside gene matches: 11. Per germline, CDR1 SGHNT and CDR2 YENEEA. The CDR3 sequence is 18 residues long. CDR3 in amino acids: CASSFVTLAGVVYNEQFF. As DNA, the CDR3 is TGTGCCAGCAGCTTCGTCACTCTAGCGGGAGTGGTCTACAATGAGCAGTTCTTC.

The rearrangement links TRBV6-5 to TRBJ1-2; D is uncertain. The CDR3 runs 14 residues. The V end was cut by 4 bases, the J end by 3 bases, with 12 bases between. Per germline, CDR1 MNHEY and CDR2 SVGAGI. The DNA of the CDR3 is TGTGCCAGCAGTTGGATAGGGAGAGACTATGGCTACACCTTC. This encodes CASSWIGRDYGYTF.

The rearrangement uses TRBV3-1 (or the pseudogene TRBV3-2) and TRBJ2-1, with 8 bases matching TRBD1. V lost 4 bases to trimming and J lost 3 bases; unmatched junction nucleotides: 2. Per the germline V gene, CDR1 is LGHDT and CDR2 is YNNKEL (reference sequence). This CDR3 is built from 14 residues. The CDR3 region has the DNA TGTGCCAGCAGCCGCGGACAGGGCTACAATGAGCAGTTCTTC. It encodes CASSRGQGYNEQFF.

This clone showed up just a few times. The V call is TRBV7-6, the J call TRBJ1-4; D call uncertain. The germline gives CDR1 SGHVS, CDR2 FNYEAQ. V lost 5 bases and J lost 4, with 14 bases in between. There are 15 residues in the CDR3. CDR3 nucleotide sequence: TGTGCCAGCAGCGTAACAGAAAACTTTAATGAAAAACTGTTTTTT. This encodes CASSVTENFNEKLFF.

This rearrangement joins TRBV30 to TRBJ1-6, with a tentative D call TRBD1 (6 bases). This CDR3 has 13 amino acids. V was shortened by 4 bases and J by 6 bases, with 10 bases between the two germline ends. Germline loops: CDR1 GTSNPN, CDR2 SVGIG (reference sequence). CDR3: CAWKRGFNSPLHF. In DNA form, the CDR3 reads TGTGCCTGGAAAAGGGGGTTTAATTCACCCCTCCACTTT.

The chain employs TRBV7-9 and TRBJ1-2; D uncertain. From germline, CDR1 is SEHNR and CDR2 FQNEAQ (reference sequence). Between the trimmed V and J ends, which lost 5 bases and 0 bases, there was a span of 7 bases. The CDR3 sequence is 13 residues long. As DNA, the CDR3 is TGTGCCAGCAGCCCCCAGACTAACTATGGCTACACCTTC. It codes for CASSPQTNYGYTF.

The chain has TRBV5-1 and TRBJ1-3, with 12 positions matching TRBD1. This CDR3 contains 19 residues. CDR1 is SGHRS and CDR2 is YFSETQ in the germline V gene. J was trimmed by 0 bases and V by 3 bases; bases with no gene match: 10. In DNA, the CDR3 is TGCGCCAGCAGCTCGACCGGGACAGGGGGCCGATCCTCTGGAAACACCATATATTTT. As protein: CASSSTGTGGRSSGNTIYF.

This clone has just one count. This rearrangement joins TRBV11-3 to TRBJ1-4; TRBD1 is a possible D gene (5 bases). The V end was cut by 1 base, the J end by 4 bases, with 16 bases between. CDR3 length equals 17 residues. Germline V gene sequence: CDR1 SGHNT, CDR2 YENEEA. The CDR3 sequence: CASSLAQTTAFNEKLFF. CDR3 in DNA: TGTGCCAGCAGCTTAGCTCAGACGACAGCCTTTAATGAAAAACTGTTTTTT.

This clone was seen once. The J gene is TRBJ1-5, the V gene TRBV7-9, with D possibly TRBD1 on 6 matching bases. The germline V and J ends were trimmed by 6 bases and 0 bases, with 15 bases remaining between them. Germline lookup yields CDR1 SEHNR and CDR2 FQNEAQ (reference sequence). CDR3 length: 16 residues. The CDR3 loop is CASRGGGAYSNQPQHF. Here the CDR3 DNA reads TGTGCCAGCAGAGGAGGGGGGGCCTATAGCAATCAGCCCCAGCATTTT.

The rearrangement joins TRBV6-2 or TRBV6-3 to TRBJ1-2, with TRBD1 matching 8 bases. From germline, CDR1 is MNHEY and CDR2 SVGEGT. The V segment lost 4 bases and the J segment 4 bases; nucleotides outside the gene matches: 2. The CDR3 runs 13 residues. In nucleotides, the CDR3 is TGTGCCAGCAGTTGGACAGGGCTCTATGGCTACACCTTC. It codes for CASSWTGLYGYTF.

This chain joins TRBV25-1 and TRBJ2-1; 15 bases are shared with TRBD2. The germline gives CDR1 MGHDK, CDR2 SYGVNS. The V and J ends lost 8 bases and 14 bases, in that order; junction bases with no gene match: 10. The CDR3 covers 14 residues. The CDR3 spells CASQDGLAGGLEFF. The DNA for the CDR3 is TGTGCCAGCCAAGACGGACTAGCGGGAGGGTTAGAGTTCTTC. Complete variable domain (other parts from reference TRBV25-1 and TRBJ2-1): EADIYQTPRYLVIGTGKKITLECSQTMGHDKMYWYQQDPGMELHLIHYSYGVNSTEKGDLSSESTVSRIRTEHFPLTLESARPSHTSQYLCASQDGLAGGLEFFGPGTRLTVL.

The CDR3 loop is CASSKDVGAEITYEQYF. Here the CDR3 DNA reads TGTGCCAGCAGCAAAGATGTTGGGGCAGAAATTACCTACGAGCAGTACTTC. V is TRBV21-1 and J is TRBJ2-7; the table's D call TRBD1 went unverified against the DNA. TRBV21-1 is a pseudogene segment. The CDR3 extends over 17 amino acids.

The genes are TRBV7-3 and TRBJ1-1; D might be TRBD1 (5 bases). Per the germline V gene, CDR1 is SGHTA and CDR2 is FQGTGA. The CDR3 runs to 13 residues. V gave up 3 bases and J gave up 4 bases, with 9 bases separating them. CDR3 amino acids: CASSFGGGTEAFF. DNA of the CDR3: TGTGCCAGCAGCTTCGGCGGGGGCACTGAAGCTTTCTTT.

The chain recombines TRBV27 with TRBJ2-3, with no clear D. Germline V gene lookup returns CDR1 MNHEY and CDR2 SMNVEV (reference sequence). V was shortened by 6 bases and J by 3 bases, with 16 bases between the two germline ends. The CDR3 consists of 15 residues. CDR3 coding DNA: TGTGCCAGCAGCCCCCGGGTGGCGGTTACAGATACGCAGTATTTT. Protein sequence: CASSPRVAVTDTQYF.

The rearrangement links TRBV7-3 to TRBJ2-7, with D unresolved. V lost 2 bases and J 3 bases, leaving 8 bases between the germline ends. Germline assignment: CDR1 SGHTA and CDR2 FQGTGA. The CDR3 consists of 13 residues. The CDR3 DNA follows: TGTGCCAGCAGCTTAGCGCACAGCTACGAGCAGTACTTC. Residues: CASSLAHSYEQYF.

This chain joins TRBV5-5 and TRBJ1-3; D is possibly TRBD1 (6 bases). Trimming left V 2 bases short and J 6 bases short, with 15 bases between. The CDR3 spans 15 residues. From germline, CDR1 is SGHKS and CDR2 YYEKEE (reference sequence). The DNA of the CDR3 is TGTGCCAGCAGCTTTGGGGAGCCAGGGGCAAACACCATATATTTT. It is translated as CASSFGEPGANTIYF.

This sequence joins TRBV5-1 and TRBJ1-1, with D hard to call. V shed 0 bases and J shed 5 bases, with 11 bases lying between them. The length of the CDR3 is 14 residues. Per germline, CDR1 SGHRS and CDR2 YFSETQ. The CDR3 here is CASSLAISETEAFF. The CDR3 DNA reads TGCGCCAGCAGCTTGGCCATTTCGGAGACTGAAGCTTTCTTT.